The present TCR beta chain was sequenced within a study of blood T cell repertoires in COVID-19. Study background: The United States, Italy and Spain supplied acute and convalescent COVID-19 samples.

In the source study's methods: Nucleated cell counts were estimated from reference gene primer amplification. Libraries were prepared by immunoSEQ multiplex PCR; TCRdb keeps only in-frame clonotypes and omits some of them. V and J calls and clone size are copied from that table; D and trimming were computed from the DNA. The sample lists about 130,000 clones, about four fifths occurring once. Germline CDR1 reads SGHRS; CDR2 reads YFSETQ. The CDR3 length is 13 residues. The V and J ends lost 4 bases and 4 bases respectively, with 10 bases between them. The chain joins TRBV5-1 to TRBJ2-3; no reliable D call. This sequence was found in a human donor in a cohort sampled during active COVID-19. The sample was peripheral blood. The CDR3 loop reads CASSRVTPDTQYF. The CDR3 DNA follows: TGCGCCAGCAGCCGGGTAACCCCAGATACGCAGTATTTT.